Listed below are T cell receptor beta chains from one sample, sequenced in a study of type 1 and type 2 diabetes patients. Each CDR3 protein gets one entry after TCRdb re-called the multiplex PCR reads with MiXCR. The data contain a few hundred thousand distinct CDR3 sequences, 45% to 60% of them singletons. What was sequenced was peripheral blood mononuclear cells (PBMCs). The source is a man between 18 and 29 years old with type 2 diabetes. Each CDR3 is given with its conserved first and last residue. Fields, in order: D gene, CDR3 length, J gene, V gene, clone size, CDR3 protein, CDR3 DNA. The D gene is left open where the match is weak. The listing skips clone size in some rows; elsewhere it reads once, few, many or a size class.

>.|14|TRBJ2-5|TRBV19|.
CASSIAASSRTQYF
TGTGCCAGTAGTATAGCGGCCTCCTCCCGGACCCAGTACTTC
>.|12|TRBJ2-5|TRBV20-1|few
CSALDSFETQYF
TGCAGTGCTTTGGACAGTTTCGAGACCCAGTACTTC
>.|14|TRBJ2-7|TRBV5-1|.
CASSLAFGENEQYF
TGCGCCAGCAGCTTGGCATTTGGGGAGAACGAGCAGTACTTC
>.|19|TRBJ1-2|TRBV15|few
CATSRITIEGGRVDYGYTF
TGTGCCACCAGCAGAATAACCATTGAGGGGGGCAGGGTGGACTATGGCTACACCTTC
>.|11|TRBJ2-2|TRBV19|many
CARRIEEELFF
TGTGCCAGAAGAATTGAGGAGGAGCTGTTTTTT
>TRBD2|15|TRBJ2-6|TRBV7-8|.
CASSLAPGTSGSVYF
TGTGCCAGCAGCTTGGCCCCCGGGACTAGCGGGAGTGTGTACTTC
>.|15|TRBJ2-2|TRBV28|few
CASSSPQLAGGELFF
TGTGCCAGCAGTTCCCCCCAACTAGCCGGGGGGGAGCTGTTTTTT
>.|12|TRBJ2-7|TRBV2|many
CASSESSYEQYF
TGTGCCAGCAGTGAGAGCTCCTACGAGCAGTACTTC
>.|14|TRBJ2-5|TRBV10-3|once
CATNPTPDQETQYF
TGTGCCACTAACCCTACCCCCGACCAAGAGACCCAGTACTTC
>TRBD1|15|TRBJ1-6|TRBV2|.
CASRTLRQGNSPLHF
TGTGCCAGCAGGACCTTACGACAGGGGAATTCACCCCTCCACTTT
>.|15|TRBJ1-5|TRBV27|many
CASSLLGNRNQPQHF
TGTGCCAGCAGTTTACTAGGGAATAGGAATCAGCCCCAGCATTTT
>TRBD1|16|TRBJ2-1|TRBV24-1|.
CATSDNRQGGPNEQFF
TGTGCCACCAGTGATAACCGACAGGGTGGGCCCAATGAGCAGTTCTTC